A single T cell receptor beta chain is shown here with its context. Its antigen remains unknown. Generated by immunoSEQ multiplex PCR, the TCRdb table keeps only in-frame clones and is missing some. Of about 130,000 clones in the sample, roughly 90% were seen once. The data derive from a study of T cell responses to AZD1222 COVID-19 vaccine. Study conclusions and caveats: Donor demographics were predominantly white British with a female majority; clonal diversity may be underestimated. Spike was spanned by vaccine-associated CD4 TCRs, which were dominant at 160-218 and 743-854. Reportedly, close to half of spike-specific TCRs are directed against unmutated variant regions.

Between the trimmed V and J ends, which lost 2 bases and 5 bases, there was a span of 9 bases. The CDR3 loop spans 13 amino acids. Germline lookup yields CDR1 MDHEN and CDR2 SYDVKM. The sample consisted of peripheral blood, taken on day 0 of AZD1222 vaccination. V and J are TRBV28 and TRBJ1-1; D possibly corresponds to TRBD1 (5 bases). The receptor was derived from an adult in good health. The DNA for the CDR3 is TGTGCCAGCAGTTTAATCCGGGGGACTGAAGCTTTCTTT. This gives the protein CASSLIRGTEAFF.